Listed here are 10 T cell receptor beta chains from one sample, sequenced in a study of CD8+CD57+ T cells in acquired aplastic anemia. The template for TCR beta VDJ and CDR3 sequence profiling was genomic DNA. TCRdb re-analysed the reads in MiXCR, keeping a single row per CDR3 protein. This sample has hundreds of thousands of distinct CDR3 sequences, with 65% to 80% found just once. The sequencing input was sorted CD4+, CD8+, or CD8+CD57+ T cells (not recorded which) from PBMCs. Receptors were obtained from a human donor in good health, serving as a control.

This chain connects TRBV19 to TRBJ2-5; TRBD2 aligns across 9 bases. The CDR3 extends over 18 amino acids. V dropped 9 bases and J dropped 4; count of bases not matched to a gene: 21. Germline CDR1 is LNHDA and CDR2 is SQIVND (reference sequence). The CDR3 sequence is CASSLNERGAAGTETQYF. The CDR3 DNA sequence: TGTGCCAGCAGTTTGAACGAGCGGGGGGCTGCTGGCACAGAGACCCAGTACTTC.

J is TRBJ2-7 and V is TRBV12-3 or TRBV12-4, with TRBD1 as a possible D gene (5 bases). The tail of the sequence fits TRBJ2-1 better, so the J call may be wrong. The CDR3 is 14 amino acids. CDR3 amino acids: CASSLLSTGTQQFF. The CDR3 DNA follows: TGTGCCAGCAGTTTATTATCCACAGGTACGCAGCAGTTCTTC.

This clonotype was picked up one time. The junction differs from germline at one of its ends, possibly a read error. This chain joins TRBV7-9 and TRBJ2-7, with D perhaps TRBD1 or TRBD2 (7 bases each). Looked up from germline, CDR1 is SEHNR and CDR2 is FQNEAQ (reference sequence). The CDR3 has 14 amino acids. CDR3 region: CASSLPGGAYEKHF. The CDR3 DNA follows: TGTGCCAGCAGCCTGCCAGGGGGGGCCTACGAGAAGCACTTC.

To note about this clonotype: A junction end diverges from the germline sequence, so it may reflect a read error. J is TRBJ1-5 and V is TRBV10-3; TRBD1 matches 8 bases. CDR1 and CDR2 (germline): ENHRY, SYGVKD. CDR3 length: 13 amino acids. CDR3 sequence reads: CTISPTGDQPQHF. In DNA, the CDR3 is TGCACCATCAGCCCGACAGGGGATCAGCCCCAGCATTTT.

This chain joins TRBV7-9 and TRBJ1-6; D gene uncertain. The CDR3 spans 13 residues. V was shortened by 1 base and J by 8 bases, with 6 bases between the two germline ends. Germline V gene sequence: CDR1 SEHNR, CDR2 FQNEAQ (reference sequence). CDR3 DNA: TGTGCCAGCAGCTTAGAGATGGATTCACCCCTCCACTTT. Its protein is CASSLEMDSPLHF.

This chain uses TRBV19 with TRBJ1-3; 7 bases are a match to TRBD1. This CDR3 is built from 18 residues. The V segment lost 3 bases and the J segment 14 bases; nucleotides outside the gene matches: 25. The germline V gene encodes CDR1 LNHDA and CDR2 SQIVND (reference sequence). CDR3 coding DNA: TGTGCCAGTAGTATGGGGGGAGGGGGCGCGAGCCCTGGAATCAGTTTATATTTT. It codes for CASSMGGGGASPGISLYF.

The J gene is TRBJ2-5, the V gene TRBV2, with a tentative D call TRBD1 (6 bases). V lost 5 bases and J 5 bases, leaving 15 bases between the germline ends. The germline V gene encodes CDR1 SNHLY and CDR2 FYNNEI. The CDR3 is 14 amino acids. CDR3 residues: CASSRAGVRETQYF. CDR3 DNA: TGTGCCAGCAGTCGGGCAGGGGTACGGGAGACCCAGTACTTC.

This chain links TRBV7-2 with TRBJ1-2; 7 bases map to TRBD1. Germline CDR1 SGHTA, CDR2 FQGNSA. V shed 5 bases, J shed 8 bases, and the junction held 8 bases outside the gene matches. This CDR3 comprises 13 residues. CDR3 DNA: TGTGCCAGCAGCCAAGTAGGGGGCAGGGGCTACACCTTC. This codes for CASSQVGGRGYTF.

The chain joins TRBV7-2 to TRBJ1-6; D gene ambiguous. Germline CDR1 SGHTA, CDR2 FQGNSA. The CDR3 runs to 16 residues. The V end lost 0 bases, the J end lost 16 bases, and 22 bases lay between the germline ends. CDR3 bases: TGTGCCAGCAGCTTAGCGGGGAGACACACAGATACGCAGCTCCACTTT. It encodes CASSLAGRHTDTQLHF.

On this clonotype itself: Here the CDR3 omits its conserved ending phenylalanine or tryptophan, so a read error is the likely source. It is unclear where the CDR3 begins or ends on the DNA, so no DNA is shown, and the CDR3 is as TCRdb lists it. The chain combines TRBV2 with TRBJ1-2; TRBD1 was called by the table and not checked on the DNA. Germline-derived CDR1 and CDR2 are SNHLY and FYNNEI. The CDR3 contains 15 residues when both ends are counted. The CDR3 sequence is CATTSGGGGLWLHRA.